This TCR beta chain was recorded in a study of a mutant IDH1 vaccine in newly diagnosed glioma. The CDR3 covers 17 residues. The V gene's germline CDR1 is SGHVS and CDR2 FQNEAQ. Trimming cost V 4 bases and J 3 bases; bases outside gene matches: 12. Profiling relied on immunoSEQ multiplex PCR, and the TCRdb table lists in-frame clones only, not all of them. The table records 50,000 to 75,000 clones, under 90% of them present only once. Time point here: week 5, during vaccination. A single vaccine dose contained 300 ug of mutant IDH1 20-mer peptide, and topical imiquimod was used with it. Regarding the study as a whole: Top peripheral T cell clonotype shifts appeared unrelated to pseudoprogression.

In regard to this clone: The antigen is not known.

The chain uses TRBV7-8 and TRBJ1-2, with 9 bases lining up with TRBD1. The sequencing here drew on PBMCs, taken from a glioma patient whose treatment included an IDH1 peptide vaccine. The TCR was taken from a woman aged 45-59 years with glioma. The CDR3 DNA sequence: TGTGCCAGCAGCTCGACGCCCGGGACAGGGTTTGACTATGGCTACACCTTC. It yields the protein CASSSTPGTGFDYGYTF.